This T cell receptor (beta chain) was obtained from a study of blood T cell repertoires in COVID-19. The wider study: Material from acute and convalescent COVID-19 was sourced from the United States, Italy and Spain.

In the authors' methods: By means of reference gene primer amplification, nucleated cell counts were estimated. Sequencing used immunoSEQ multiplex PCR; TCRdb keeps in-frame clones, though not all of them. V, J and clone size are taken as reported in that table, and D and trimming were inferred from the DNA itself. This sample has more than 75,000 clones, with 70% to 90% found just once. The V gene's germline CDR1 is SGDLS and CDR2 YYNGEE. V dropped 4 bases and J dropped 9 bases, with 14 bases sitting between them. The CDR3 length is 13 residues. Material: peripheral blood. The origin of this receptor is a man older than 75 with active or convalescent COVID-19. The genes are TRBV9 and TRBJ2-1, with D perhaps TRBD1 (5 bases). The CDR3 loop is CASSLDPQGEQFF. The CDR3 DNA sequence: TGTGCCAGCAGCCTCGACCCGCAGGGTGAGCAGTTCTTC.